Below, 14 T cell receptor beta chains from the same sample are listed, as sequenced in a study of regulatory T cells in long-lasting Graves disease. Time point defined: newly diagnosed GD, antithyroid drugs for less than 3 months. Generation of the TCR library employed RNA extracted from PBMCs. Researchers made TCR beta libraries by using iRepertoire HTBI primers and running Arm-PCR on CDR3 regions. In TCRdb, the multiplex PCR reads were re-called with MiXCR into one record per CDR3 protein. The sample lists 400,000 to 650,000 distinct CDR3 sequences, 16% occurring once. These same data were also listed under a study on T cells in Graves' hyperthyroidism and ophthalmopathy.

The sequencing here drew on peripheral blood mononuclear cells (PBMCs), taken at new diagnosis, from a patient treated with antithyroid drugs. Every receptor here comes from a woman aged 40-65 years with Graves disease.

Details on this clonotype: A read error may produce the germline difference seen at one junction end. The chain couples TRBV7-2 to TRBJ1-1, with D maybe TRBD1 (5 bases). This CDR3 region has 13 residues. From germline, CDR1 is SGHTA and CDR2 FQGNSA. CDR3 sequence reads: CASSLGRGPESFF. As DNA, the CDR3 is TGTGCCAGCAGCTTAGGGAGGGGTCCTGAATCTTTCTTT.

Ten or more counts support this clonotype. This chain joins TRBV13 and TRBJ2-5; weak D call: TRBD2 (5 bases). Between the trimmed V and J ends, which lost 4 bases and 3 bases, there was a span of 12 bases. CDR3 size: 14 residues. The germline V gene encodes CDR1 PRHDT and CDR2 FYEKMQ (reference sequence). The CDR3 protein is CASSSTRRKETQYF. The CDR3, as DNA: TGTGCCAGCAGCTCCACTAGGAGGAAAGAGACCCAGTACTTC.

This clonotype was recorded at least ten times. The chain recombines TRBV18 with TRBJ2-5; 7 bases map to TRBD1. The CDR3 extends over 14 amino acids. V was clipped by 5 bases and J by 2 bases; unmatched bases: 5. The germline V gene encodes CDR1 KGHSH and CDR2 LQKENI. CDR3 sequence reads: CASSSTGTQETQYF. CDR3 coding DNA: TGTGCCAGCTCATCGACAGGGACACAAGAGACCCAGTACTTC.

The chain uses TRBV15 and TRBJ2-1; D ambiguous. V was clipped by 3 bases and J by 7 bases, with 4 bases between them. Germline lookup yields CDR1 LNHNV and CDR2 YYDKDF (reference sequence). CDR3 length: 11 amino acids. The CDR3 spells CATSSPNEQFF. CDR3 in DNA: TGTGCCACCAGCAGTCCTAATGAGCAGTTCTTC.

The table lists this clonotype with many counts. V is TRBV2 and J is TRBJ2-2, with TRBD2 as a possible D gene (5 bases). Trimming left V 3 bases short and J 0 bases short, with 8 bases between. Germline lookup yields CDR1 SNHLY and CDR2 FYNNEI. The CDR3 has 15 amino acids. The CDR3 is CASSERVANTGELFF. The CDR3, as DNA: TGTGCCAGCAGTGAGAGGGTCGCGAACACCGGGGAGCTGTTTTTT.

This clonotype has only one observation. V usage is TRBV28 and J usage is TRBJ2-7, with 8 bases that match TRBD2. The CDR3 extends over 12 amino acids. CDR1 and CDR2 from the germline V gene are MDHEN and SYDVKM. Unmatched junction bases numbered 9, after V lost 10 bases and J lost 7 bases. CDR3 sequence (DNA): TGTGCCATCACCGGGACTAGTTTGGAGCAGTACTTC. Protein product: CAITGTSLEQYF. The full variable domain, rest sourced from reference TRBV28 and TRBJ2-7, is DVKVTQSSRYLVKRTGEKVFLECVQDMDHENMFWYRQDPGLGLRLIYFSYDVKMKEKGDIPEGYSVSREKKERFSLILESASTNQTSMYLCAITGTSLEQYFGPGTRLTVT.

In its sample, this clonotype was seen a few times. The chain recombines TRBV2 with TRBJ1-2, with a tentative D call TRBD1 (5 bases). Trimming pared 7 bases from V and 7 bases from J, leaving 13 bases between. Germline CDR1 SNHLY, CDR2 FYNNEI. The CDR3 loop spans 12 amino acids. CDR3 amino acids: CASIAGSSGYTF. The CDR3 DNA sequence: TGTGCCAGCATCGCAGGGTCGAGTGGCTACACCTTC.

This clonotype was picked up many times. J is TRBJ2-3 and V is TRBV20-1, with unresolved D. This CDR3 contains 15 residues. The germline V gene has CDR1 DFQATT and CDR2 SNEGSKA (reference sequence). Trimming removed 3 bases from V and 0 bases from J, with 13 bases in between. The chain's CDR3 is CSASPNSRSTDTQYF. The CDR3 DNA follows: TGCAGTGCTAGCCCAAACTCGAGAAGCACAGATACGCAGTATTTT.

In its sample, this clonotype was seen many times. V and J are TRBV28 and TRBJ2-7, with D possibly matching TRBD1 (5 bases). CDR1 and CDR2 from the germline V gene are MDHEN and SYDVKM. The CDR3 runs to 13 residues. V shed 8 bases and J shed 4 bases, with 15 bases lying between them. This chain's CDR3 is CASGDSMVYEQYF. The DNA of the CDR3 is TGTGCCAGCGGCGACAGTATGGTATACGAGCAGTACTTC.

The sample holds many counts of this clonotype. This chain uses TRBV2 with TRBJ1-1; 9 nucleotides agree with TRBD1. Germline loops: CDR1 SNHLY, CDR2 FYNNEI. Unmatched junction bases numbered 1, after V lost 3 bases and J lost 2 bases. The CDR3 totals 14 residues. CDR3 DNA: TGTGCCAGCAGTGAGGACAGGGGAAACACTGAAGCTTTCTTT. Translated: CASSEDRGNTEAFF.

This clonotype was observed at least ten times. The chain combines TRBV7-9 with TRBJ2-2; D gene unclear. Looked up from germline, CDR1 is SEHNR and CDR2 is FQNEAQ (reference sequence). The CDR3 sequence is 14 residues long. Trimming took off 10 bases at V and 5 bases at J, with 17 bases between the two ends. CDR3 in amino acids: CATARRGGTGELFF. The CDR3 bases are TGTGCCACCGCCCGGCGAGGCGGAACCGGGGAGCTGTTTTTT.

This clonotype was picked up many times. The chain employs TRBV28 and TRBJ1-2, with 8 nucleotides matching TRBD1. The CDR3 loop spans 14 amino acids. Germline V lookup: CDR1 MDHEN, CDR2 SYDVKM. V trimming: 11 bases; J trimming: 1 base; junction bases outside the gene matches: 9. CDR3: CAASSGQGNYGYTF. The CDR3 DNA reads TGTGCCGCCAGCTCCGGACAGGGTAACTATGGCTACACCTTC.

The V and J genes are TRBV20-1 and TRBJ2-5; TRBD2 agrees at 12 bases. The CDR3 is 14 amino acids. The germline CDR1 and CDR2 sequences are DFQATT and SNEGSKA (reference sequence). V gave up 3 bases and J gave up 3 bases; unmatched junction bases: 2. Written as DNA, the CDR3 is TGCAGTGCTAGGCTAGCGGGGGGGAAAGAGACCCAGTACTTC. Protein product: CSARLAGGKETQYF.

This clonotype was observed many times. As DNA, the CDR3 is TGTGCCAGCACCTTGGACAGGGTGGGAACTGAAGCTTTCTTT. Protein product: CASTLDRVGTEAFF. The chain carries TRBV12-3 or TRBV12-4 and TRBJ1-1, with 8 bases fitting TRBD1. J lost 5 bases, V lost 7 bases, and 9 bases had no gene match. The CDR3 length is 14 residues.